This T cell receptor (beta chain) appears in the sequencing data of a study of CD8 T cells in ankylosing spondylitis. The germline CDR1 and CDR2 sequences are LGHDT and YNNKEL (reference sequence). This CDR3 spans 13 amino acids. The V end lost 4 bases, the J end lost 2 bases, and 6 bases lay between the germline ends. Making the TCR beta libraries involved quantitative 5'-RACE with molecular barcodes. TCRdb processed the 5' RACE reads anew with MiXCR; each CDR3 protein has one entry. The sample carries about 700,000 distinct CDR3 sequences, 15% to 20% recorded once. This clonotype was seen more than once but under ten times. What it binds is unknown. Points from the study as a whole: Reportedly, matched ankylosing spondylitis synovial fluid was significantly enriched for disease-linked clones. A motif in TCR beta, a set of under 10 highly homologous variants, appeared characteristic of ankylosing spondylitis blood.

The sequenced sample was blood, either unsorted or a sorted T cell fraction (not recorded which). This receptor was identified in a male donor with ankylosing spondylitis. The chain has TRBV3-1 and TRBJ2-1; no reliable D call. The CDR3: CASSLLTYNEQFF. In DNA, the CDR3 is TGTGCCAGCAGCCTCCTTACCTACAATGAGCAGTTCTTC.